This is a list of T cell receptor beta chains from one sample in a study of identical twins. TCRdb re-called the 5' RACE reads with MiXCR, one entry per CDR3 protein. The table records 1.5 million to 2 million distinct CDR3 sequences, about 32% of them present only once. The sequencing sample was made of cord blood. These receptors all come from a newborn girl in good health. CDR3s leave out the opening cysteine and the closing phenylalanine or tryptophan. The D gene is left open where the match is weak. Not every row has a clone size; where given, it reads once, few, many or a size class.

D,size,V,J,CDR3
TRBD2,many,TRBV4-2,TRBJ2-3,ASSQEGLAAQY
-,-,TRBV15,TRBJ2-1,ATSRDRWGPYNEQF
-,-,TRBV6-5,TRBJ2-2,ASSILGENTGELF
TRBD2,few,TRBV12-3/TRBV12-4,TRBJ2-1,ASSRGLAGFSYNEQF
TRBD2,-,TRBV6-5,TRBJ2-1,ASSYGEGSEQF
TRBD1,few,TRBV3-1,TRBJ2-3,ASSQGPKRKTGQRDTQY
-,-,TRBV20-1,TRBJ1-1,SAEPGALNEAF
-,-,TRBV6-5,TRBJ2-3,ASSRLSRYTDTQY
-,-,TRBV7-2,TRBJ2-5,ASSLASSGRQETQY
-,-,TRBV29-1,TRBJ2-7,SVAAEYYEQY
-,many,TRBV6-5,TRBJ1-2,ASSYSGPGVNYGYT
TRBD1,-,TRBV4-1,TRBJ1-1,ASSQETGGYTEAF
-,few,TRBV20-1,TRBJ1-4,SARGGAEKLF
-,few,TRBV7-2,TRBJ1-2,ASTKGTPTGTPLDGYT
-,few,TRBV7-9,TRBJ2-1,ASRRPGGKQF
-,many,TRBV20-1,TRBJ1-2,SATWGYGYT
TRBD1,few,TRBV28,TRBJ2-3,ASKTGDADTQY
-,-,TRBV5-1,TRBJ2-3,ASSPVDSHGTDTQY
TRBD1,-,TRBV18,TRBJ1-1,ASSWDRWNTEAF
-,-,TRBV15,TRBJ2-2,ATGSTGELF
-,-,TRBV12-3/TRBV12-4,TRBJ2-4,ASSLSWRGEAKNTQY
-,few,TRBV27,TRBJ1-1,ASSLLGDAF
-,-,TRBV29-1,TRBJ2-1,SVEEWNRVGNEQF
TRBD1,-,TRBV6-5,TRBJ1-5,ASRLTGVGNQPQH
-,-,TRBV7-9,TRBJ1-3,ASSLGRTERNTIY
TRBD1,-,TRBV20-1,TRBJ2-1,SAITGVKGNEQF
TRBD2,few,TRBV12-3/TRBV12-4,TRBJ2-7,ASSLLVAGSDEQY
TRBD2,-,TRBV12-3/TRBV12-4,TRBJ2-7,ASSLRTGVTSGSSYEQY
TRBD1,-,TRBV9,TRBJ1-1,ASSPRGGGERAF
-,few,TRBV20-1,TRBJ2-1,SARDLRRGYNEQF
-,few,TRBV28,TRBJ2-7,ASSLWGTSGEQY
TRBD2,once,TRBV29-1,TRBJ2-1,SVDTWTSAYNEQF
TRBD2,few,TRBV9,TRBJ2-3,ASSPRPGTSADTQY
-,-,TRBV4-2,-,ASSQVLFKDGYEQY
-,few,TRBV28,TRBJ2-7,ASSPALKREQY
TRBD2,few,TRBV3-1,TRBJ2-1,ASRLGGTVNEQF
-,-,TRBV6-6,TRBJ2-5,ASSSDKILNEQY
-,few,TRBV3-1,TRBJ2-4,ASSLKAGAKNIQY
-,few,TRBV4-1,TRBJ2-7,AGSRPGRSYEQY
TRBD2,-,TRBV2,TRBJ2-1,ASSSGGAWGYYDEQF
TRBD2,-,TRBV6-6,TRBJ2-3,ASSYQAGGPKDTQY
TRBD2,many,TRBV24-1,TRBJ2-5,ATSVPLAGGIQETQY
-,-,TRBV6-1,TRBJ1-2,ASSEMSVVNYGYT